The 13 T cell receptor beta chains listed next were all sequenced from one sample in a study of OX40 agonist ivuxolimab in advanced cancers. Sequencing was performed with immunoSEQ multiplex PCR; in TCRdb, only in-frame clones are kept and a portion is missing. The sample has roughly 42,000 clones; roughly 90% are singletons. Sequences were derived from CD4+ or CD8+ T cells sorted from blood, sampled in a trial of the OX40 agonist ivuxolimab. These receptor sequences come from an adult with an advanced solid tumor such as melanoma, head and neck, liver or kidney cancer.

The chain is built from TRBV7-6 and TRBJ1-2; tentatively, D is TRBD1 (5 bases). In germline, CDR1 is SGHVS, CDR2 FNYEAQ. The CDR3 spans 14 residues. Trimming shortened V by 3 bases and J by 7 bases, and 15 bases separated the two germline ends. This chain's CDR3 is CASSFGGVLGGYTF. The CDR3 DNA follows: TGTGCCAGCAGCTTTGGGGGGGTCCTGGGTGGCTACACCTTC.

The chain combines TRBV28 with TRBJ2-7, with D maybe TRBD2 (5 bases). Trimming removed 5 bases from V and 0 bases from J, with 17 bases in between. CDR1 and CDR2 from the germline V gene are MDHEN and SYDVKM. The CDR3 covers 16 residues. CDR3 sequence reads: CASSPRTRGTSYEQYF. CDR3 DNA: TGTGCCAGCAGTCCCCGGACTCGAGGTACCTCCTACGAGCAGTACTTC.

V is TRBV6-6 and J is TRBJ2-5, with no clear D. Trimming cost V 0 bases and J 5 bases, with 10 bases left between them. Germline V lookup: CDR1 MNHNY, CDR2 SVGAGI (reference sequence). The CDR3 runs to 14 residues. The CDR3 sequence is CASSYSGLGETQYF. CDR3 bases: TGTGCCAGCAGTTACTCGGGCCTTGGGGAGACCCAGTACTTC.

The chain joins TRBV27 to TRBJ2-1, with D possibly being TRBD2 (6 bases). The CDR3 totals 13 residues. The germline CDR1 and CDR2 sequences are MNHEY and SMNVEV (reference sequence). V dropped 3 bases and J dropped 5 bases, with 8 bases sitting between them. The CDR3 loop reads CASSLAGNNEQFF. Here the CDR3 DNA reads TGTGCCAGCAGTTTGGCGGGGAACAATGAGCAGTTCTTC.

The V and J genes are TRBV11-2 and TRBJ2-5; D is undetermined. The J call is in doubt because the DNA end fits TRBJ2-7 better. Germline V gene sequence: CDR1 SGHAT, CDR2 FQNNGV. This CDR3 contains 11 residues. CDR3: CASSQRDEQYF. Here the CDR3 DNA reads TGTGCCAGCAGCCAAAGGGACGAGCAGTACTTC.

This clone was recorded only once. This chain uses TRBV6-6 with TRBJ1-1; D is unresolved. There are 14 residues in the CDR3. With 0 bases removed from V and 1 base from J, the gap between germline ends came to 6 bases. Germline V gene sequence: CDR1 MNHNY, CDR2 SVGAGI (reference sequence). The CDR3: CASSYSLENTEAFF. DNA of the CDR3: TGTGCCAGCAGTTACTCGCTGGAGAACACTGAAGCTTTCTTT.

This sequence joins TRBV28 and TRBJ2-7; D might be TRBD2 (6 bases). There are 15 residues in the CDR3. With 6 bases removed from V and 0 bases from J, the gap between germline ends came to 15 bases. Germline assignment: CDR1 MDHEN and CDR2 SYDVKM. CDR3 bases: TGTGCCAGCAGAATTAGCGGCACTAGCTCCTACGAGCAGTACTTC. Translating it yields CASRISGTSSYEQYF.

V usage is TRBV28 and J usage is TRBJ2-1, with a possible D match to TRBD2 (6 bases). This CDR3 contains 14 residues. Germline CDR1 and CDR2: MDHEN and SYDVKM. The V gene lost 10 bases and the J gene lost 2 bases, with 15 bases spanning the gap. CDR3 loop: CATARTKTYNEQFF. In DNA form, the CDR3 reads TGTGCCACCGCTCGGACTAAAACCTACAATGAGCAGTTCTTC.

The table lists this clone with many counts. The V call is TRBV4-2, the J call TRBJ1-2; weak D call: TRBD1 (6 bases). The CDR3 loop spans 12 amino acids. The V gene's germline CDR1 is LGHNA and CDR2 YNFKEQ. Between the trimmed V and J ends, which lost 3 bases and 5 bases, there was a span of 7 bases. The CDR3 spells CASSHGTYGYTF. The CDR3 DNA reads TGTGCCAGCAGCCACGGGACATATGGCTACACCTTC.

The chain links TRBV19 to TRBJ2-1; a weak D match, TRBD1 (6 bases). Trimming removed 5 bases at V and 5 bases at J, with 16 bases between. Germline CDR1 and CDR2: LNHDA and SQIVND (reference sequence). This CDR3 contains 15 residues. The CDR3 reads CASSAPHRDNNEQFF. In nucleotides, the CDR3 is TGTGCCAGTAGTGCCCCCCACAGGGACAACAATGAGCAGTTCTTC.

This chain connects TRBV5-1 to TRBJ2-1; D gene unclear. V gave up 1 base and J gave up 3 bases, with 8 bases separating them. This CDR3 spans 14 amino acids. CDR1 and CDR2 from the germline V gene are SGHRS and YFSETQ. CDR3 loop: CASSLRVDYNEQFF. The CDR3 DNA reads TGCGCCAGCAGCTTGAGGGTAGACTACAATGAGCAGTTCTTC.

The gene calls are TRBV7-9 and TRBJ1-6, with TRBD1 identical over 9 bases. Germline CDR1 is SEHNR and CDR2 is FQNEAQ (reference sequence). V lost 4 bases and J lost 9; bases outside the gene matches: 4. This CDR3 spans 14 amino acids. This chain's CDR3 is CASSWDRVGSPLHF. The DNA for the CDR3 is TGTGCCAGCAGCTGGGACAGGGTGGGTTCACCCCTCCACTTT.

CDR3 sequence: CASRGSTGERNTIYF. As DNA, the CDR3 is TGTGCCAGCAGAGGAAGTACAGGGGAGAGAAACACCATATATTTT. The genes are TRBV9 and TRBJ1-3, with 7 bases matching TRBD1. The V gene's germline CDR1 is SGDLS and CDR2 YYNGEE. With 5 bases clipped from V and 5 bases from J, the junction kept 10 bases outside the gene matches. The CDR3 contains 15 residues.